A single sample gave rise to the 4 T cell receptor beta chains below, sequenced in a study of response to subunit inactivated influenza vaccine. TCRdb recomputed calls from the RT-PCR reads with MiXCR, one row per CDR3 protein. This table has 560,000 or so distinct CDR3 sequences, 7.6% appearing once. Sequencing was performed on PBMCs from blood, taken around 2 years after vaccination. These receptors all come from a man in his fifties or sixties who received an inactivated influenza vaccine.

This clonotype has more than one count but fewer than ten. The J gene is TRBJ2-5, the V gene TRBV12-3 or TRBV12-4; 13 nucleotides match TRBD2. The CDR3 contains 16 residues. The junction had 10 bases not matched to a gene; V was cut back by 7 bases and J by 5 bases. For the CDR3, the DNA is TGTGCCAGCACCCGGACTAGCGGGGGTAGATGGGAGACCCAGTACTTC. Its translation is CASTRTSGGRWETQYF.

This clonotype was found a few times. The rearrangement joins TRBV4-2 to TRBJ2-1; maybe TRBD2 (6 bases). The germline V gene encodes CDR1 LGHNA and CDR2 YNFKEQ. The CDR3 extends over 15 amino acids. V lost 0 bases to trimming and J lost 4 bases, with 10 bases between them. The CDR3 DNA is TGTGCCAGCAGCCAAGACCAGCGGGCTTACAATGAGCAGTTCTTC. Its protein product is CASSQDQRAYNEQFF.

This clonotype came up many times. The CDR3 spells CASTLNWETQYF. The CDR3 DNA reads TGTGCCAGCACCCTCAACTGGGAGACCCAGTACTTC. The genes are TRBV7-2 and TRBJ2-5; D is unresolved. The ends were cut back, 7 bases at V and 5 bases at J, with 11 bases in the middle. This CDR3 has 12 residues. CDR1 is SGHTA and CDR2 is FQGNSA in the germline V gene.

In this sample, this clonotype turned up a few times. The chain is built from TRBV28 and TRBJ2-1, with a possible D match to TRBD2 (6 bases). This CDR3 spans 16 amino acids. V lost 4 bases and J lost 6, with 19 bases in between. Looked up from germline, CDR1 is MDHEN and CDR2 is SYDVKM. Here the CDR3 reads CASSSGDPADLNEQFF. CDR3 nucleotide sequence: TGTGCCAGCAGTTCGGGAGACCCTGCCGACCTCAATGAGCAGTTCTTC.